This TCR beta chain was retrieved from a study of read filtering for tumor transcriptome and immune sequencing. Study details: After DNase treatment, RNA was made into whole-transcriptome libraries.

This CDR3 spans 16 amino acids. The V segment lost 4 bases and the J segment 2 bases; nucleotides outside the gene matches: 9. Germline V gene sequence: CDR1 LGHDT, CDR2 YNNKEL (reference sequence). This library used approximately 370 ng RNA and molecular barcoded adaptors spanning alpha/delta and beta/gamma chains. TCRdb called the reads again in MiXCR, with one record for every CDR3 protein. The repertoire holds tens of thousands of distinct CDR3 sequences, about 13% seen once, with about two fifths in the top ten. This clonotype was observed many times. The antigen remains unidentified. Study results and limitations: Dropping single-read clonotypes raised IR-seq and RNA-seq shared-clonotype correlation. Roughly 79% of IR-seq clonotypes had one read, totaling 3% to 4% of reads; RNA-seq: roughly 76% and 46%.

Input material: a population of CD138-negative cells sorted from bone marrow. The TCR was taken from a donor at least 40 years old with multiple myeloma. This chain joins TRBV3-1 and TRBJ2-3, with TRBD2 matching 7 bases. The CDR3 DNA reads TGTGCCAGCAGCCGGGACTATTCAGGCGACACAGATACGCAGTATTTT. This codes for CASSRDYSGDTDTQYF.